Presented here are 8 T cell receptor beta chains from one specimen sequenced in a study of cytotoxic CD8 clonotypes in ibrutinib-treated CLL. Profiled with immunoSEQ multiplex PCR; TCRdb holds only in-frame clones, not every one. Of roughly 200,000 clones in the sample, approximately 75% were seen once. Sequencing used PBMCs, obtained after 12 months of ibrutinib treatment. Source of these receptors: a human donor with chronic lymphocytic leukemia.

The chain uses TRBV6-1 and TRBJ2-1; tentative D call: TRBD1 (5 bases). V lost 9 bases to trimming and J lost 1 base, with 16 bases between them. This CDR3 comprises 15 residues. Germline CDR1 reads MNHNS; CDR2 reads SASEGT. The CDR3 is CASPLDSQSYNEQFF. CDR3 DNA sequence: TGTGCCAGTCCCCTTGACAGCCAATCCTACAATGAGCAGTTCTTC.

The V and J genes are TRBV11-2 and TRBJ1-2, with no clear D. V gave up 5 bases and J gave up 5 bases, with 24 bases separating them. The germline gives CDR1 SGHAT, CDR2 FQNNGV. There are 17 residues in the CDR3. The chain's CDR3 is CASSPPAPGRGVYGYTF. In DNA form, the CDR3 reads TGTGCCAGCAGCCCACCCGCACCCGGGCGCGGGGTGTATGGCTACACCTTC.

The chain is built from TRBV4-1 and TRBJ1-4; tentative D call: TRBD1 (6 bases). This CDR3 region has 16 residues. With 0 bases removed from V and 5 bases from J, the gap between germline ends came to 13 bases. Germline CDR1 and CDR2: MGHRA and YSYEKL. Written as DNA, the CDR3 is TGCGCCAGCAGCCAAGACATTCGGACAGAGAATGAAAAACTGTTTTTT. Translating it yields CASSQDIRTENEKLFF.

The genes are TRBV6-5 and TRBJ1-1; D remains ambiguous. Trimming removed 7 bases at V and 1 base at J, with 4 bases between. This CDR3 has 11 residues. Germline V CDR1 and CDR2: MNHEY, SVGAGI. The CDR3 protein is CASNRNTEAFF. The CDR3 DNA sequence: TGTGCCAGCAACCGGAACACTGAAGCTTTCTTT.

The chain links TRBV6-5 to TRBJ1-1, with D possibly matching TRBD1 (6 bases). The CDR3 is 14 amino acids. Germline V gives CDR1 MNHEY, CDR2 SVGAGI. V was shortened by 2 bases and J by 1 base, with 8 bases between the two germline ends. In nucleotides, the CDR3 is TGTGCCAGCAGTTACCTGGGACAGAACACTGAAGCTTTCTTT. This sequence encodes CASSYLGQNTEAFF.

This clone has just a few counts. In DNA, the CDR3 is TGTGCCAGCAGCGCCTATAGGGAGCAGTACTTC. This gives the protein CASSAYREQYF. The rearrangement joins TRBV5-5 to TRBJ2-7; D is uncertain. This CDR3 is 11 amino acids long. Germline assignment: CDR1 SGHKS and CDR2 YYEKEE (reference sequence). Trimming removed 4 bases at V and 7 bases at J, with 9 bases between.

The genes are TRBV7-6 and TRBJ1-5; a possible D gene is TRBD1 (5 bases). The CDR3 is 15 residues long. CDR1 and CDR2 from the germline V gene are SGHVS and FNYEAQ. The V and J ends lost 1 base and 4 bases respectively, with 11 bases between them. CDR3 protein: CASSLVGGGNQPQHF. The CDR3 DNA reads as TGTGCCAGCAGCTTAGTTGGGGGTGGTAATCAGCCCCAGCATTTT.

This clone has only a few counts. The rearrangement links TRBV15 to TRBJ2-3; 7 nucleotides agree with TRBD1. Trimming cost V 3 bases and J 2 bases; bases outside gene matches: 8. CDR3 length equals 16 residues. Germline CDR1 is LNHNV and CDR2 is YYDKDF (reference sequence). The CDR3 reads CATSSLTGRATDTQYF. The CDR3 nucleotides read TGTGCCACCAGCAGCCTGACAGGGCGGGCCACAGATACGCAGTATTTT.